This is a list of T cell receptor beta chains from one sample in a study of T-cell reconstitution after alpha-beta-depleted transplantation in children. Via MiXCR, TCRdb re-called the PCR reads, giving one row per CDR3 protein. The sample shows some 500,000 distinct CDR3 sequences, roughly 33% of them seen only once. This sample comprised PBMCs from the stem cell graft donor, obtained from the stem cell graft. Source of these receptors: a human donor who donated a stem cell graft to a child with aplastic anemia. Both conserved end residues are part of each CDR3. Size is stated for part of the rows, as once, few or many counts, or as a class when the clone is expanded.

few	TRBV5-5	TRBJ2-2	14	CASRQGQDTGELFF
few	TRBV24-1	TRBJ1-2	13	CATSDADNYGYTF
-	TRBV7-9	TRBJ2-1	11	CASTKSDGGFF
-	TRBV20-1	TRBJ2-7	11	CSARHSYEQYF
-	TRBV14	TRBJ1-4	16	CSSSPRGTGPDEKLFF
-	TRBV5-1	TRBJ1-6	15	CASSLAGPDNSPLHF
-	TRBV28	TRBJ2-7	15	CASSAPGRTIYEQYF
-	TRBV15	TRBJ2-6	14	CATSPGAGANVLTF
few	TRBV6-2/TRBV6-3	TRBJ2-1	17	CASRGLAGPSSYNEQFF
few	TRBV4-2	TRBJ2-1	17	CASSQTSGRAGSNEQFF
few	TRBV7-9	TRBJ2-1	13	CATRGAGDNEQFF
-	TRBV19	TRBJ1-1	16	CASSTRDVFFLSEAFF
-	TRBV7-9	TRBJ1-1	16	CASSLAQGYMNTEAFF
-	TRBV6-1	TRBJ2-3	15	CASSPGTEITDTQYF
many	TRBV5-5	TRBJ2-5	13	CASSLPGEETQYF
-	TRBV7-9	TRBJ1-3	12	CASTSSGNTIYF
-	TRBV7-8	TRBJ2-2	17	CASSLVMQGINTGELFF
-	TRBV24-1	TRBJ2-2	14	CATSEDGNTGELFF
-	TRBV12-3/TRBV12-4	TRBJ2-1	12	CASSLDRGEQFF
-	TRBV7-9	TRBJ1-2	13	CASSRQGEGGYTF
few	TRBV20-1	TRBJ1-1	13	CSAPRTGNTEAFF
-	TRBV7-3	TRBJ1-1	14	CASSLKIAGGEAFF
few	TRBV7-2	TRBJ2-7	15	CASSATSGVSGEQYF
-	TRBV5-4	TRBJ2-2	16	CASSSGGARGTGELFF
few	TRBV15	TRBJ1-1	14	CATSRDQGATEAFF
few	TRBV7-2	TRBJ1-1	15	CASSLVGMNAGEAFF
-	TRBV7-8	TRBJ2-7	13	CAVSSGSTYEQYF
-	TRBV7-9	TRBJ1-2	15	CASSSPGGDRYGYTF
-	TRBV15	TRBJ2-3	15	CATSRPSGSRDTQYF
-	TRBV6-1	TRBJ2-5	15	CASRPGTSGEETQYF
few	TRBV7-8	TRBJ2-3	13	CASSLPGMDTQYF
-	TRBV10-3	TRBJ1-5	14	CAISESWGNQPQHF
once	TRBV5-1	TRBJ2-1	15	CVSSLEGGGYDEQFF
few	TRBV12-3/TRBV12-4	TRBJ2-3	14	CASSTHGSTDTQYF
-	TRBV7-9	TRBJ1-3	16	CASSPPSDMSGNTIYF
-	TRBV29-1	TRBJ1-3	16	CSVGFGGSLSGNTIYF
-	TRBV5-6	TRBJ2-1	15	CASTRSGSGNNEQFF
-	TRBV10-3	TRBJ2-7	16	CAISKQNSARSNEQYF
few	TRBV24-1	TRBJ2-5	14	CATSAAGGQETQYF
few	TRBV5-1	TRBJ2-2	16	CASSLAGARNTGELFF
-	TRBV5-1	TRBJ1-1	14	CASSLTQGGTEAFF
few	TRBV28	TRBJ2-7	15	CASRTTLLAGGPVYF
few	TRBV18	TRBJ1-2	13	CASSDGANYGYTF
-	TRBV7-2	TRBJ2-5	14	CASSLGSIQETQYF